These 22 T cell receptor beta chains originate from one sample sequenced in a study of blood T cell repertoires in COVID-19. The method was immunoSEQ multiplex PCR; TCRdb's version includes in-frame clones alone and lacks a portion of them. The sample includes some 430,000 clones, roughly 88% seen only once; the top ten take about 0.63%. Specimen: PBMCs or T cells enriched from blood (not recorded which). These receptors came from a man aged 18 to 35 who had recovered from COVID-19.

In DNA form, the CDR3 reads TGCAGCGCCCTGACAGGTATGAACACTGAAGCTTTCTTT. Protein sequence: CSALTGMNTEAFF. The rearrangement uses TRBV29-1 and TRBJ1-1; D might be TRBD1 (6 bases). The CDR3 contains 13 residues. CDR1 is SQVTM and CDR2 is ANQGSEA in the germline V gene. V lost 7 bases to trimming and J lost 0 bases, with 12 bases between them.

The chain couples TRBV3-1 (or the pseudogene TRBV3-2) to TRBJ1-2; D might be TRBD1 (5 bases). The CDR3 sequence is 13 residues long. The V gene's germline CDR1 is LGHDT and CDR2 YNNKEL (reference sequence). Trimming took off 3 bases at V and 6 bases at J, with 11 bases between the two ends. CDR3 sequence reads: CASSQFPGNGYTF. CDR3 DNA sequence: TGTGCCAGCAGCCAGTTCCCAGGGAATGGCTACACCTTC.

This rearrangement joins TRBV7-2 to TRBJ2-1; weak D call: TRBD2 (6 bases). Germline V lookup: CDR1 SGHTA, CDR2 FQGNSA. The V end was cut by 2 bases, the J end by 14 bases, with 10 bases between. The CDR3 contains 11 residues. The CDR3 nucleotides read TGTGCCAGCAGCTTACGGGAGTTTAAGTTCTTC. The encoded protein is CASSLREFKFF.

This chain connects TRBV4-1 to TRBJ1-6, with no clear D. V dropped 1 base and J dropped 8 bases, with 12 bases sitting between them. The germline gives CDR1 MGHRA, CDR2 YSYEKL. This CDR3 spans 15 amino acids. For the CDR3, the DNA is TGCGCCAGCAGCCAAGTTTGGGCCTGGGATTCACCCCTCCACTTT. Residues: CASSQVWAWDSPLHF.

The chain has TRBV9 and TRBJ2-3; perhaps TRBD2 as D (7 bases). V shed 0 bases and J shed 4 bases, with 18 bases lying between them. The germline gives CDR1 SGDLS, CDR2 YYNGEE. The CDR3 extends over 17 amino acids. CDR3 protein: CASSVALAGAGADTQYF. The CDR3 nucleotides are TGTGCCAGCAGCGTAGCTCTCGCGGGGGCCGGGGCAGATACGCAGTATTTT.

The rearrangement uses TRBV7-9 and TRBJ1-1, with 8 positions matching TRBD1. The CDR3 extends over 17 amino acids. The germline V gene encodes CDR1 SEHNR and CDR2 FQNEAQ (reference sequence). J gave up 2 bases and V 4 bases, and 12 bases lay outside the gene matches. The CDR3 here is CASSYKPGQAKNTEAFF. The CDR3 coding sequence is TGTGCCAGCAGCTACAAACCGGGACAGGCCAAAAACACTGAAGCTTTCTTT.

This clone was recorded once. The chain couples TRBV29-1 to TRBJ2-5, with 10 bases aligning to TRBD2. Germline trimming cut 4 bases from V and 5 bases from J; bases unmatched to any gene: 10. The germline V gene has CDR1 SQVTM and CDR2 ANQGSEA. The CDR3 covers 15 residues. CDR3 in amino acids: CSVVRLAGVQETQYF. CDR3 nucleotide sequence: TGCAGCGTTGTGAGGCTAGCGGGAGTACAGGAGACCCAGTACTTC. Complete variable domain (other parts from reference TRBV29-1 and TRBJ2-5): SAVISQKPSRDICQRGTSLTIQCQVDSQVTMMFWYRQQPGQSLTLIATANQGSEATYESGFVIDKFPISRPNLTFSTLTVSNMSPEDSSIYLCSVVRLAGVQETQYFGPGTRLLVL.

The chain couples TRBV11-2 to TRBJ2-3; TRBD2 matches 10 bases. This CDR3 spans 15 amino acids. Unmatched junction bases numbered 3, after V lost 5 bases and J lost 1 base. The germline V gene has CDR1 SGHAT and CDR2 FQNNGV. The CDR3 spells CASSHGTSGTDTQYF. In nucleotides, the CDR3 is TGTGCCAGCAGCCACGGGACTAGCGGCACAGATACGCAGTATTTT.

The V gene is TRBV4-1, the J gene TRBJ1-1, with a weak D call TRBD1 (5 bases). CDR1 is MGHRA, CDR2 YSYEKL, per germline. With 2 bases removed from V and 8 bases from J, the gap between germline ends came to 12 bases. The CDR3 has 13 residues. CDR3 nucleotide sequence: TGCGCCAGCAGCCAAAGGGGTGGTGGGGAAGCTTTCTTT. Translation: CASSQRGGGEAFF.

The V gene is TRBV7-9, the J gene TRBJ2-4, with 7 bases aligning to TRBD1. The CDR3 extends over 16 amino acids. Trimming took 1 base from V and 3 from J; bases not matched to a gene: 6. Germline CDR1 and CDR2: SEHNR and FQNEAQ (reference sequence). The CDR3 region is CASSLGGQDIKNIQYF. Here the CDR3 DNA reads TGTGCCAGCAGCTTAGGTGGACAGGATATCAAAAACATTCAGTACTTC.

The genes are TRBV3-1 (or the pseudogene TRBV3-2) and TRBJ2-5; a weak D match, TRBD2 (6 bases). The CDR3 is made up of 15 amino acids. V lost 1 base and J 4 bases, leaving 13 bases between the germline ends. Germline V CDR1 and CDR2: LGHDT, YNNKEL (reference sequence). CDR3 protein: CASSQGSRESETQYF. The CDR3 nucleotides are TGTGCCAGCAGCCAAGGGTCCCGGGAGTCAGAGACCCAGTACTTC.

The chain couples TRBV12-3 or TRBV12-4 to TRBJ1-5; no definite D call. V dropped 3 bases and J dropped 9 bases, with 12 bases sitting between them. The CDR3 is 13 residues long. The CDR3 region is CASSFSYELPQHF. The DNA of the CDR3 is TGTGCCAGCAGTTTTTCCTACGAGCTGCCCCAGCATTTT.

V is TRBV7-2 and J is TRBJ2-2, with D perhaps matching TRBD2 (6 bases). The CDR3 is 15 residues long. V was shortened by 2 bases and J by 4 bases, with 11 bases between the two germline ends. Germline V gene lookup returns CDR1 SGHTA and CDR2 FQGNSA. The CDR3 reads CASSLRGRGTGELFF. CDR3 coding DNA: TGTGCCAGCAGCTTACGGGGGAGAGGCACCGGGGAGCTGTTTTTT.

This clone appeared once. The chain joins TRBV4-2 to TRBJ2-1, with D possibly TRBD2 on 5 matching bases. The CDR3 length is 15 residues. V lost 4 bases, J lost 8 bases, and 18 bases lay in between. CDR1 is LGHNA and CDR2 is YNFKEQ in the germline V gene. Written as DNA, the CDR3 is TGTGCCAGCAGCCGCCAAACGGCGGCGGGCGATGAGCAGTTCTTC. This translates into CASSRQTAAGDEQFF.

The chain employs TRBV10-3 and TRBJ2-3; tentative D call: TRBD2 (6 bases). Germline V gene lookup returns CDR1 ENHRY and CDR2 SYGVKD. Trimming took off 4 bases at V and 1 base at J, with 12 bases between the two ends. The CDR3 is 15 amino acids. The CDR3: CAISVPASGTDTQYF. The DNA of the CDR3 is TGTGCCATCAGTGTACCGGCTAGCGGCACAGATACGCAGTATTTT.

V is TRBV6-1 and J is TRBJ2-5; 8 positions match TRBD2. The CDR3 is made up of 16 amino acids. Germline assignment: CDR1 MNHNS and CDR2 SASEGT. The V segment lost 3 bases and the J segment 4 bases; nucleotides outside the gene matches: 10. CDR3 sequence reads: CASSDLGLVGGETQYF. CDR3 coding DNA: TGTGCCAGCAGTGACCTGGGACTAGTCGGCGGAGAGACCCAGTACTTC.

The chain links TRBV18 to TRBJ2-1, with 11 bases aligning to TRBD2. CDR1 and CDR2 from the germline V gene are KGHSH and LQKENI. J was trimmed by 4 bases and V by 3 bases; bases with no gene match: 5. The CDR3 consists of 16 residues. In DNA, the CDR3 is TGTGCCAGCTCACCGGGGGGACTAGCGGATTACAATGAGCAGTTCTTC. It specifies CASSPGGLADYNEQFF.

The chain combines TRBV12-3 or TRBV12-4 with TRBJ2-5, with unresolved D. V dropped 2 bases and J dropped 2 bases, with 3 bases sitting between them. This CDR3 has 12 residues. CDR3 sequence: CASSLSQETQYF. DNA for the CDR3: TGTGCCAGCAGTTTATCGCAAGAGACCCAGTACTTC.

This chain joins TRBV7-9 and TRBJ2-5; no clear D gene. CDR1 and CDR2 (germline): SEHNR, FQNEAQ (reference sequence). There are 14 residues in the CDR3. The V and J ends lost 10 bases and 2 bases respectively, with 17 bases between them. This CDR3 is CATQPDSLQETQYF. The CDR3 nucleotides read TGTGCCACCCAACCCGACTCCTTACAAGAGACCCAGTACTTC.

This chain connects TRBV2 to TRBJ2-3, with 12 bases fitting TRBD2. CDR3 length: 14 residues. The V segment lost 1 base and the J segment 9 bases; nucleotides outside the gene matches: 2. Germline V gene sequence: CDR1 SNHLY, CDR2 FYNNEI. CDR3 DNA sequence: TGTGCCAGCAGTGAAGGACTAGCGGGGGTAACGCAGTATTTT. Residues: CASSEGLAGVTQYF.

The chain employs TRBV2 and TRBJ1-3; D might be TRBD1 (5 bases). The CDR3 length is 15 residues. The germline V gene encodes CDR1 SNHLY and CDR2 FYNNEI. Deletions cut 6 bases from V and 6 bases from J, with 18 bases between. The CDR3 coding sequence is TGTGCCAGCAGGGGGGGAAACGTTGGGTCAAACACCATATATTTT. This codes for CASRGGNVGSNTIYF.

CDR3 region: CAWSVGSSYNSPLHF. CDR3 coding DNA: TGTGCCTGGAGTGTAGGGAGCTCCTATAATTCACCCCTCCACTTT. J is TRBJ1-6 and V is TRBV30; D is ambiguous. CDR1 is GTSNPN, CDR2 SVGIG, per germline (reference sequence). The length of the CDR3 is 15 residues. Trimming took 0 bases from V and 0 from J, leaving 6 bases between them.